The 24 T cell receptor beta chains reported below all come from one sample, sequenced in a study of blood T cell repertoires in COVID-19 (dated by TCRdb to about 2020). The library was prepared using the immunoSEQ multiplex PCR assay. TCRdb carries this immuneACCESS record with in-frame sequences only. Its versions omit some clonotypes, under half of them owing to an unresolved V gene in the studies checked, with the rest unexplained. The sample has approximately 260,000 clones on record, around four fifths of them singletons. 9.5% to 15% of the sample comes from the top ten. The sequencing sample was made of peripheral blood. These receptors came from a woman in her fifties or sixties with active or convalescent COVID-19.

This chain joins TRBV18 and TRBJ2-4, with 11 bases that match TRBD2. The CDR3 extends over 18 amino acids. J was trimmed by 0 bases and V by 5 bases; bases with no gene match: 9. Germline assignment: CDR1 KGHSH and CDR2 LQKENI. In DNA form, the CDR3 reads TGTGCCAGCTCAGGCCTAGCGGGGGGCGAGAGAGCCAAAAACATTCAGTACTTC. It codes for CASSGLAGGERAKNIQYF.

J is TRBJ1-1 and V is TRBV11-1; D is unclear. This CDR3 comprises 14 residues. Germline V gene lookup returns CDR1 SGHAT and CDR2 FQDESV (reference sequence). The V end lost 5 bases, the J end lost 1 base, and 11 bases lay between the germline ends. The CDR3 sequence is CASSLIRQNTEAFF. The CDR3 DNA is TGTGCCAGCAGCCTTATAAGACAGAACACTGAAGCTTTCTTT.

The rearrangement joins TRBV15 to TRBJ1-3, with D maybe TRBD1 (5 bases). Germline assignment: CDR1 LNHNV and CDR2 YYDKDF (reference sequence). V was cut by 0 bases and J by 4 bases, with 19 bases left in between. The CDR3 runs 18 residues. In DNA, the CDR3 is TGTGCCACCAGCAGAGATGCGAGGCAGGGCTTTACGGGAAACACCATATATTTT. This sequence encodes CATSRDARQGFTGNTIYF.

This clone appeared once. V is TRBV7-8 and J is TRBJ2-2; possible D gene TRBD2, 5 bases. Germline CDR1 SGHVS, CDR2 FQNEAQ. The V gene lost 5 bases and the J gene lost 1 base, with 8 bases spanning the gap. The CDR3 length is 14 residues. The CDR3 reads CASSERGNTGELFF. The CDR3 DNA sequence: TGTGCCAGCAGCGAACGGGGGAACACCGGGGAGCTGTTTTTT.

With respect to this clone: Other DNA sequences in the sample encode the same CDR3. The J gene is TRBJ2-7, the V gene TRBV7-2; 7 nucleotides line up with TRBD2. The CDR3 totals 12 residues. Germline-derived CDR1 and CDR2 are SGHTA and FQGNSA. With V trimmed by 5 bases and J by 3 bases, 1 base remained unmatched. CDR3 DNA: TGTGCCAGCAGCCCTAGCGGCTACGAGCAGTACTTC. This codes for CASSPSGYEQYF.

This chain uses TRBV10-3 with TRBJ1-2, with a tentative D call TRBD1 (5 bases). Germline V lookup: CDR1 ENHRY, CDR2 SYGVKD. Trimming took off 2 bases at V and 5 bases at J, with 12 bases between the two ends. The CDR3 contains 14 residues. In nucleotides, the CDR3 is TGTGCCATCAGTGAGGGACAAGGGCGGTATGGCTACACCTTC. Translated: CAISEGQGRYGYTF.

The chain joins TRBV6-5 to TRBJ1-4; 7 bases align to TRBD1. CDR1 is MNHEY, CDR2 SVGAGI, per germline. Unmatched junction bases numbered 4, after V lost 6 bases and J lost 3 bases. The CDR3 extends over 14 amino acids. Written as DNA, the CDR3 is TGTGCCAGCAGCCGACAGGGCCCTAATGAAAAACTGTTTTTT. It codes for CASSRQGPNEKLFF.

V usage is TRBV7-9 and J usage is TRBJ1-1, with 8 bases fitting TRBD1. J lost 2 bases, V lost 2 bases, and 13 bases had no gene match. There are 18 residues in the CDR3. Looked up from germline, CDR1 is SEHNR and CDR2 is FQNEAQ (reference sequence). The DNA of the CDR3 is TGTGCCAGCAGCTTACCTCAGGGGGCATTTGCGGGCAACACTGAAGCTTTCTTT. This sequence encodes CASSLPQGAFAGNTEAFF.

The chain links TRBV3-1 (or the pseudogene TRBV3-2) to TRBJ1-1; 8 bases line up with TRBD1. CDR3 length equals 16 residues. The V gene end was trimmed by 2 bases and the J gene end by 1 base; junction bases not matched to a gene: 6. Germline values: CDR1 LGHDT, CDR2 YNNKEL (reference sequence). CDR3 DNA: TGTGCCAGCAGCCAATTCGGGCAGGGGGCGAACACTGAAGCTTTCTTT. Residues: CASSQFGQGANTEAFF.

This chain connects TRBV5-1 to TRBJ2-4, with D perhaps matching TRBD1 (6 bases). The germline V gene has CDR1 SGHRS and CDR2 YFSETQ. V lost 4 bases and J 8 bases, leaving 16 bases between the germline ends. CDR3 size: 14 residues. CDR3 nucleotides: TGCGCCAGCAGCAAACAACAGGGTACAGACATTCAGTACTTC. This codes for CASSKQQGTDIQYF.

The sample holds one count of this clone. The V gene is TRBV5-4, the J gene TRBJ2-3; TRBD2 matches at 11 bases. Losses at the gene ends were 4 bases for V and 1 base for J; bases not matched to a gene: 2. The CDR3 has 15 amino acids. Germline CDR1 is SGHNT and CDR2 is YYREEE (reference sequence). CDR3 sequence (DNA): TGTGCCAGCAGCGCGGGACTAGCGGGCACAGATACGCAGTATTTT. It codes for CASSAGLAGTDTQYF.

This chain uses TRBV18 with TRBJ2-1; D gene unclear. Looked up from germline, CDR1 is KGHSH and CDR2 is LQKENI. Trimming shortened V by 3 bases and J by 6 bases, and 3 bases separated the two germline ends. The CDR3 loop spans 11 amino acids. The CDR3 sequence is CASSPSNEQFF. CDR3 in DNA: TGTGCCAGCTCACCCAGCAATGAGCAGTTCTTC.

The genes are TRBV7-9 and TRBJ2-7; 11 nucleotides agree with TRBD2. Germline V gene sequence: CDR1 SEHNR, CDR2 FQNEAQ (reference sequence). The CDR3 is 15 residues long. The trim removed 5 bases at V and 0 bases at J, leaving 3 bases unmatched. The CDR3 nucleotides are TGTGCCAGCAGCCCCGGGACTAGCGGCTCCTACGAGCAGTACTTC. Its protein is CASSPGTSGSYEQYF.

The V gene is TRBV12-3 or TRBV12-4, the J gene TRBJ2-7; weak D call: TRBD2 (5 bases). Deletions cut 10 bases from V and 0 bases from J, with 10 bases between. The CDR3 loop spans 12 amino acids. Here the CDR3 DNA reads TGTGCCACCGGGGTTAGCTCCTACGAGCAGTACTTC. The encoded protein is CATGVSSYEQYF.

The V call is TRBV18, the J call TRBJ1-2; D gene ambiguous. The V gene lost 3 bases and the J gene lost 8 bases, with 16 bases spanning the gap. This CDR3 is 14 amino acids long. Germline CDR1 is KGHSH and CDR2 is LQKENI. CDR3 coding DNA: TGTGCCAGCTCACCCGTAGAGACACTCACGGGCTACACCTTC. Its protein is CASSPVETLTGYTF.

The chain uses TRBV18 and TRBJ1-2, with 7 positions matching TRBD1. This CDR3 contains 14 residues. Unmatched junction bases numbered 9, after V lost 3 bases and J lost 8 bases. Germline V gene sequence: CDR1 KGHSH, CDR2 LQKENI. The CDR3 DNA sequence: TGTGCCAGCTCACCCGATGACAGGGTTGACGGCTACACCTTC. Amino acids: CASSPDDRVDGYTF.

V and J are TRBV18 and TRBJ2-7; TRBD1 matches 10 bases. Germline-derived CDR1 and CDR2 are KGHSH and LQKENI. The CDR3 consists of 14 residues. V dropped 2 bases and J dropped 9; count of bases not matched to a gene: 7. This CDR3 is CASSPGTGESGQYF. The CDR3 DNA sequence: TGTGCCAGCTCACCAGGGACAGGGGAGAGCGGGCAGTACTTC.

This clone showed up just a few times. The chain employs TRBV4-3 and TRBJ1-2; 8 bases are shared with TRBD1. Germline V gene data show CDR1 as LGHNA and CDR2 as YSLEER. With V trimmed by 0 bases and J by 5 bases, 5 bases remained unmatched. The CDR3 has 15 residues. The chain's CDR3 is CASSQDGDRRYGYTF. CDR3 sequence (DNA): TGCGCCAGCAGCCAAGATGGGGACAGGAGATATGGCTACACCTTC.

The genes are TRBV5-1 and TRBJ2-1, with a weak D call TRBD1 (5 bases). CDR1 is SGHRS and CDR2 is YFSETQ in the germline V gene. V gave up 1 base and J gave up 10 bases, with 12 bases separating them. The CDR3 has 13 amino acids. The CDR3 sequence is CASSLQVAGEQFF. The CDR3 coding sequence is TGCGCCAGCAGCTTGCAGGTGGCAGGGGAGCAGTTCTTC.

The CDR3 nucleotides are TGTGCCAGCCGGACAGGGGGCTCTGGAAACACCATATATTTT. Encoded protein: CASRTGGSGNTIYF. The genes are TRBV19 and TRBJ1-3; 10 nucleotides line up with TRBD1. The length of the CDR3 is 14 residues. From germline, CDR1 is LNHDA and CDR2 SQIVND (reference sequence). V gave up 9 bases and J gave up 0 bases; unmatched junction bases: 2.

CDR3 residues: CASSVTGRNTEAFF. CDR3 coding DNA: TGTGCCAGCAGCGTCACAGGGCGTAACACTGAAGCTTTCTTT. The rearrangement links TRBV5-5 to TRBJ1-1; weak D call: TRBD1 (6 bases). Germline V CDR1 and CDR2: SGHKS, YYEKEE (reference sequence). V gave up 4 bases and J gave up 2 bases, with 12 bases separating them. The CDR3 extends over 14 amino acids.

J is TRBJ2-7 and V is TRBV5-5; D gene uncertain. The V and J ends lost 0 bases and 1 base respectively, with 5 bases between them. CDR3 length: 13 residues. CDR1 is SGHKS and CDR2 is YYEKEE in the germline V gene (reference sequence). CDR3 DNA: TGTGCCAGCAGCTTGGGTATTTCCTACGAGCAGTACTTC. Translating it yields CASSLGISYEQYF.

The chain joins TRBV18 to TRBJ1-1, with D perhaps TRBD1 (5 bases). The CDR3 totals 14 residues. Germline V gene sequence: CDR1 KGHSH, CDR2 LQKENI. With 6 bases removed from V and 4 bases from J, the gap between germline ends came to 15 bases. CDR3 region: CASSPGERSTEAFF. The CDR3 DNA reads TGTGCCAGCTCCCCGGGGGAGCGGAGCACTGAAGCTTTCTTT.

This clone appeared a single time. The chain carries TRBV12-5 and TRBJ2-5, with D tentatively TRBD1 (6 bases). V was trimmed by 3 bases and J by 10 bases, leaving 27 bases between them. The CDR3 consists of 17 residues. Germline CDR1 and CDR2: LGHNT and FRNRAP. CDR3 nucleotides: TGTGCTAGTGGTTTACACCGGGACACTCTTGGGCCCTGGGGCCAGTACTTC. Its protein is CASGLHRDTLGPWGQYF. The whole variable domain, remainder taken from reference TRBV12-5 and TRBJ2-5, is DARVTQTPRHKVTEMGQEVTMRCQPILGHNTVFWYRQTMMQGLELLAYFRNRAPLDDSGMPKDRFSAEMPDATLATLKIQPSEPRDSAVYFCASGLHRDTLGPWGQYFGPGTRLLVL.